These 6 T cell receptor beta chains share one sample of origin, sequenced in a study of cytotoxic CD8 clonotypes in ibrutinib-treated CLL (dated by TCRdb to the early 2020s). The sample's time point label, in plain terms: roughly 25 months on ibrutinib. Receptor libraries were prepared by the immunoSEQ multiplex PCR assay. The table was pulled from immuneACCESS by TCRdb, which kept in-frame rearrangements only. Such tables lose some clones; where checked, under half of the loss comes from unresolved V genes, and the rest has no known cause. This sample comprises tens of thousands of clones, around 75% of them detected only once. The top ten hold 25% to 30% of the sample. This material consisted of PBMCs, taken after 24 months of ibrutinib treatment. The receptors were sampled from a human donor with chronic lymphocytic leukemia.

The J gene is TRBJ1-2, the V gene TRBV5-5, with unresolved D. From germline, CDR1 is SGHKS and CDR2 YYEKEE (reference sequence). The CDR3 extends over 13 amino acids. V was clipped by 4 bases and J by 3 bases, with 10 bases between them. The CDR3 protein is CASSLDTDYGYTF. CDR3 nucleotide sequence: TGTGCCAGCAGCCTCGACACAGACTATGGCTACACCTTC.

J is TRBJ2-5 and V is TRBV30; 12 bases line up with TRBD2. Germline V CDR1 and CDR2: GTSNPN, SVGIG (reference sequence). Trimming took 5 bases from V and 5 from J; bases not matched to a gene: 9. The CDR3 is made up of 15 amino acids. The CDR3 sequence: CAWASGLAGKETQYF. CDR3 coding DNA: TGTGCCTGGGCTTCCGGACTAGCGGGGAAGGAGACCCAGTACTTC.

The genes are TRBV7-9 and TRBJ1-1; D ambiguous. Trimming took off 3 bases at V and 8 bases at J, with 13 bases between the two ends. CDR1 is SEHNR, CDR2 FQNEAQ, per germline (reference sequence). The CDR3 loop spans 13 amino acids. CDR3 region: CASSFRSEIEAFF. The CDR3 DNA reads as TGTGCCAGCAGCTTTAGGTCCGAGATCGAAGCTTTCTTT.

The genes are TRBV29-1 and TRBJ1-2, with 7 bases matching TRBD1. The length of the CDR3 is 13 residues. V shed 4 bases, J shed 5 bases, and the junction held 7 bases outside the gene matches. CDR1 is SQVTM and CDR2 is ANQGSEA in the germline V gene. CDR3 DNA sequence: TGCAGCGTTGGACAGGGTAGCGCTTATGGCTACACCTTC. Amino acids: CSVGQGSAYGYTF.

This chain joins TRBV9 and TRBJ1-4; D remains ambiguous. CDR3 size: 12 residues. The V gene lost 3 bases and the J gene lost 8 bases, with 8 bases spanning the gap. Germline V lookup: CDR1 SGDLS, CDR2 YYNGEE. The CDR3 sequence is CASSEDKEKLFF. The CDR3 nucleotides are TGTGCCAGCAGCGAAGACAAAGAAAAACTGTTTTTT.

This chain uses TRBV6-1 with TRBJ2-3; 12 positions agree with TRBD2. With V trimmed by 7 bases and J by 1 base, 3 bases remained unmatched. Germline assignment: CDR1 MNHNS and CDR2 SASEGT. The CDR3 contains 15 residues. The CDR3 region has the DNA TGTGCCAGCACTTGGACTAGCGGGGGCACAGATACGCAGTATTTT. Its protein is CASTWTSGGTDTQYF.